A single sample is the source of the 7 T cell receptor beta chains below, sequenced in a study of T-cell reconstitution after alpha-beta-depleted transplantation in children. The TCRbeta library was prepared with unique molecular identifiers. TCRdb processed the PCR reads anew with MiXCR; each CDR3 protein has one entry. The repertoire includes around 530,000 distinct CDR3 sequences, about 31% of them detected once, and 2.4% sits in the top ten. Here the sequenced sample was PBMCs from the stem cell graft donor, taken from the stem cell graft. Receptor source: a human donor who donated a stem cell graft to a child with aplastic anemia.

CDR3: CASSQGGTGHREKLFF. The CDR3 nucleotides read TGTGCCAGCAGCCAAGGGGGGACAGGGCACCGTGAAAAACTGTTTTTT. The chain recombines TRBV3-1 with TRBJ1-4, with 9 bases identical to TRBD1. Germline V CDR1 and CDR2: LGHDT, YNNKEL (reference sequence). The CDR3 spans 16 residues. J gave up 7 bases and V 1 base, and 7 bases lay outside the gene matches.

V and J are TRBV11-3 and TRBJ2-3, with 10 nucleotides matching TRBD2. Trimming removed 6 bases from V and 1 base from J; junction bases left unmatched: 7. Germline-derived CDR1 and CDR2 are SGHNT and YENEEA. The CDR3 extends over 16 amino acids. CDR3 DNA: TGTGCCAGCAGTTCTACCGGACTAGCGGGCACAGATACGCAGTATTTT. It specifies CASSSTGLAGTDTQYF.

The chain uses TRBV6-1 and TRBJ2-2, with D possibly TRBD2 on 6 matching bases. The CDR3 consists of 19 residues. V was pared by 1 base and J by 0 bases, with 18 bases between. Looked up from germline, CDR1 is MNHNS and CDR2 is SASEGT. The CDR3 loop is CASSEVLGDSSTNTGELFF. CDR3 DNA: TGTGCCAGCAGTGAAGTCCTCGGGGACTCCTCAACGAACACCGGGGAGCTGTTTTTT.

The rearrangement joins TRBV18 to TRBJ1-1; D call uncertain. The ends were cut back, 3 bases at V and 3 bases at J, with 14 bases in the middle. The V gene's germline CDR1 is KGHSH and CDR2 LQKENI. CDR3 size: 15 residues. CDR3 bases: TGTGCCAGCTCACCTGGTCAAACGGGATACACTGAAGCTTTCTTT. This sequence encodes CASSPGQTGYTEAFF.

J is TRBJ2-3 and V is TRBV9; perhaps D is TRBD1 or TRBD2 (6 bases each). V was trimmed by 5 bases and J by 6 bases, leaving 16 bases between them. The CDR3 spans 14 residues. Germline values: CDR1 SGDLS, CDR2 YYNGEE. CDR3 residues: CASRGGSRWDTQYF. The CDR3 DNA reads as TGTGCCAGCAGAGGGGGGTCCCGTTGGGATACGCAGTATTTT.

V is TRBV12-3 or TRBV12-4 and J is TRBJ2-5, with TRBD1 matching over 10 bases. The CDR3 spans 14 residues. Germline trimming cut 7 bases from V and 6 bases from J; bases unmatched to any gene: 8. The chain's CDR3 is CASTSGQGRKTQYF. CDR3 nucleotides: TGTGCCAGCACCTCGGGACAGGGGAGGAAGACCCAGTACTTC.

This clonotype came up a few times. This chain connects TRBV12-3 or TRBV12-4 to TRBJ2-1, with D perhaps matching TRBD2 (6 bases). This CDR3 spans 15 amino acids. The V end lost 1 base, the J end lost 1 base, and 8 bases lay between the germline ends. The CDR3 here is CASSLERVSYNEQFF. The CDR3 DNA sequence: TGTGCCAGCAGTTTAGAGCGGGTGTCCTACAATGAGCAGTTCTTC.